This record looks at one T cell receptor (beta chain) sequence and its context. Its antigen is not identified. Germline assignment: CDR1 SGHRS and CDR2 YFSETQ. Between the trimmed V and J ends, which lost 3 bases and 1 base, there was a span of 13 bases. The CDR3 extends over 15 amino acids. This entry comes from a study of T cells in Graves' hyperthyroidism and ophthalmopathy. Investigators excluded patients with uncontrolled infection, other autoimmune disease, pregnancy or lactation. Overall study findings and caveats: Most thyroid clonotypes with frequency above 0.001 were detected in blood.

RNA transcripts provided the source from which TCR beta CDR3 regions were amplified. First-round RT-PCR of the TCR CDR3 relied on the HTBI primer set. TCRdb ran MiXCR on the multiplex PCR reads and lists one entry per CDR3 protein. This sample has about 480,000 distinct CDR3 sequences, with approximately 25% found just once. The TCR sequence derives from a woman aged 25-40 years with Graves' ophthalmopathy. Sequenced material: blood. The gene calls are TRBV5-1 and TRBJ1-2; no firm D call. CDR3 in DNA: TGCGCCAGCAGCTCGGGCAGCAGAGTTAACTATGGCTACACCTTC. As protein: CASSSGSRVNYGYTF.